This TCR beta chain is drawn from a study of neoadjuvant nivolumab and ipilimumab in lung cancer. The overall study: Nivolumab 3 mg/kg was given days 1, 15 and 29, plus ipilimumab 1 mg/kg day 1 in combination.

Repertoires were generated with immunoSEQ multiplex PCR, while TCRdb's copy carries only in-frame clones and drops some. The sample has some 7,000 clones; over 80% are singletons. CDR3 length: 12 amino acids. Trimming shortened V by 8 bases and J by 3 bases, and 11 bases separated the two germline ends. Germline CDR1 reads SNHLY; CDR2 reads FYNNEI. This clone appeared a few times. The sequence derives from an adult with non-small cell lung cancer. Sequenced here: tumor tissue, sampled after neoadjuvant nivolumab, alone or with ipilimumab, at or shortly before surgery. The chain employs TRBV2 and TRBJ2-7; no clear D gene. CDR3 amino acids: CASHGGLYEQYF. CDR3 coding DNA: TGTGCCAGCCACGGCGGTCTCTACGAGCAGTACTTC.